The T cell receptor (beta chain) under discussion was sequenced for a study of tumor-infiltrating lymphocytes in primary liver carcinoma. Turning to the study itself: Treatment of the patients' primary liver carcinoma consisted of surgical resection.

Extraction also yielded germline DNA, while blood RNA was obtained from unsorted whole blood. In regard to this clonotype: The target antigen is unknown. A read error may be the cause here, since a much bigger clone is one base away.

In germline, CDR1 is SGHAT, CDR2 FQNNGV. The V and J ends lost 7 bases and 3 bases respectively, with 16 bases between them. The length of the CDR3 is 14 residues. Study outcomes and limitations: It was in tumors, not blood, that the top-250-clone fraction was significantly higher (p = 0.039).

Synthesis of TCR beta cDNA was carried out from 500 ng total RNA with a constant-region primer. Construction of TCR beta libraries relied on three successive nested multiplex PCR rounds employing slightly modified ARM-PCR. The first two PCR rounds, nine to ten cycles each, used TRBV1-TRBV30 forward primers and a C-beta reverse primer. From the multiplex PCR reads, TCRdb called clonotypes with MiXCR, one entry per CDR3 protein. The sample consists of around 170,000 distinct CDR3 sequences, about 60% of them appearing once. Source material: peripheral blood. The sequence was collected from a man aged 40-55 years with primary liver carcinoma and hepatitis B virus infection. This chain connects TRBV11-2 to TRBJ2-7; D possibly corresponds to TRBD1 (5 bases). In DNA, the CDR3 is TGTGCCAGCAACCCCATACAACAGGTCTACGAGCAGTACTTC. This codes for CASNPIQQVYEQYF.